This passage covers 17 T cell receptor beta chains from one sample sequenced in a study of CD8+CD57+ T cells in acquired aplastic anemia (dated by TCRdb to the late 2010s). Instrument on record: Illumina HiSeq 2000. Profiling of TCR beta VDJ combinations and CDR3 sequences used genomic DNA as the template. TCRdb handled the public reads itself, with Q25 trimming in fastp and clone calling in MiXCR, and kept productive beta chains. Every distinct CDR3 protein forms one entry, paired with its most common genes and DNA. The sample table holds around 200,000 distinct CDR3 sequences, of which 60% to 65% were seen once. The ten largest clonotypes hold about 31% of the sample. Specimen: sorted CD4+, CD8+, or CD8+CD57+ T cells (not recorded which) from PBMCs. The receptors derive from a human donor in good health.

The chain couples TRBV20-1 to TRBJ2-4; 9 bases are a match to TRBD1. The CDR3 is made up of 14 amino acids. J lost 3 bases, V lost 1 base, and 1 base had no gene match. Germline V lookup: CDR1 DFQATT, CDR2 SNEGSKA (reference sequence). Here the CDR3 DNA reads TGCAGTGCTAGAGGGGACAGGGACAAAAACATTCAGTACTTC. Translation gives CSARGDRDKNIQYF.

The chain employs TRBV7-9 and TRBJ2-3; D remains ambiguous. Per germline, CDR1 SEHNR and CDR2 FQNEAQ (reference sequence). The CDR3 extends over 12 amino acids. The V end lost 5 bases, the J end lost 11 bases, and 14 bases lay between the germline ends. CDR3 bases: TGTGCCAGCAGCCACAGTGTAAATGAGCAGTATTTT. Amino acid sequence: CASSHSVNEQYF.

Many counts were recorded for this clonotype. Here the CDR3 reads CASSHRGYTGELFF. CDR3 DNA sequence: TGTGCCAGCAGCCACAGGGGCTACACCGGGGAGCTGTTTTTT. The rearrangement joins TRBV11-3 to TRBJ2-2, with 7 bases fitting TRBD1. Germline trimming cut 5 bases from V and 3 bases from J; bases unmatched to any gene: 3. Germline V lookup: CDR1 SGHNT, CDR2 YENEEA. The CDR3 spans 14 residues. Filled out from reference TRBV11-3 and TRBJ2-2, the complete variable domain reads EAGVVQSPRYKIIEKKQPVAFWCNPISGHNTLYWYLQNLGQGPELLIRYENEEAVDDSQLPKDRFSAERLKGVDSTLKIQPAELGDSAVYLCASSHRGYTGELFFGEGSRLTVL.

This clonotype was picked up many times. This chain joins TRBV29-1 and TRBJ2-3; D is perhaps TRBD2 (7 bases). Germline loops: CDR1 SQVTM, CDR2 ANQGSEA. This CDR3 contains 16 residues. V was trimmed by 1 base and J by 2 bases, leaving 16 bases between them. CDR3 loop: CSVEVWEAGATDTQYF. CDR3 bases: TGCAGCGTTGAAGTGTGGGAGGCGGGGGCCACAGATACGCAGTATTTT.

V and J are TRBV7-8 and TRBJ2-1; 8 bases align to TRBD2. CDR3 length equals 18 residues. V lost 3 bases, J lost 6 bases, and 16 bases stayed unmatched. CDR1 SGHVS and CDR2 FQNEAQ come from the germline V gene. The CDR3 spells CASSFWPTSGWDTNEQFF. CDR3 bases: TGTGCCAGCAGCTTTTGGCCTACTAGCGGATGGGACACCAATGAGCAGTTCTTC.

Ten or more counts support this clonotype. The chain couples TRBV9 to TRBJ2-7; TRBD1 agrees at 11 bases. V trimming: 3 bases; J trimming: 6 bases; junction bases outside the gene matches: 2. Looked up from germline, CDR1 is SGDLS and CDR2 is YYNGEE. The CDR3 loop spans 13 amino acids. This CDR3 reads CASSGDRGSEQYF. CDR3 bases: TGTGCCAGCAGCGGGGACAGGGGGTCCGAGCAGTACTTC. The entire variable domain, with the rest obtained from reference TRBV9 and TRBJ2-7, is as follows: DSGVTQTPKHLITATGQRVTLRCSPRSGDLSVYWYQQSLDQGLQFLIQYYNGEERAKGNILERFSAQQFPDLHSELNLSSLELGDSALYFCASSGDRGSEQYFGPGTRLTVT.

This clonotype has just a few counts. The junction and the germline gene differ at one end; a read error may be behind it. This chain links TRBV5-1 with TRBJ1-6; D not certain. Germline lookup yields CDR1 SGHRS and CDR2 YFSETQ. CDR3 size: 13 residues. CDR3 sequence: CASSLGTNSPLHF. CDR3 in DNA: TGTGCCAGCAGTTTGGGTACCAATTCACCCCTCCACTTT.

J is TRBJ2-7 and V is TRBV7-9, with no clear D. The CDR3 loop spans 13 amino acids. Per the germline V gene, CDR1 is SEHNR and CDR2 is FQNEAQ (reference sequence). V lost 6 bases, J lost 5 bases, and 14 bases lay in between. DNA of the CDR3: TGTGCCAGCAGATCGTTGGATAGAAACGAGCAGTACTTC. Translating it yields CASRSLDRNEQYF.

The CDR3 protein is CSVPGTGGYEQYF. The DNA of the CDR3 is TGCAGTGTTCCCGGGACAGGGGGGTACGAGCAGTACTTC. The chain combines TRBV20-1 with TRBJ2-7; 11 nucleotides match TRBD1. V trimming: 7 bases; J trimming: 4 bases; junction bases outside the gene matches: 6. Per the germline V gene, CDR1 is DFQATT and CDR2 is SNEGSKA (reference sequence). The CDR3 runs 13 residues.

This clonotype occurred a few times. The rearrangement links TRBV27 to TRBJ1-1, with D possibly being TRBD1 (6 bases). Between the trimmed V and J ends, which lost 3 bases and 0 bases, there was a span of 11 bases. The germline CDR1 and CDR2 sequences are MNHEY and SMNVEV (reference sequence). This CDR3 is built from 15 residues. CDR3 sequence (DNA): TGTGCCAGCAGTTTTGGGGGCCCCCTGAACACTGAAGCTTTCTTT. It encodes CASSFGGPLNTEAFF.

V usage is TRBV19 and J usage is TRBJ2-7, with D unclear. Trimming shortened V by 3 bases and J by 7 bases, and 10 bases separated the two germline ends. This CDR3 contains 12 residues. Germline CDR1 and CDR2: LNHDA and SQIVND (reference sequence). This CDR3 reads CASSISGAEQYF. CDR3 nucleotide sequence: TGTGCCAGTAGTATCTCAGGAGCAGAGCAGTACTTC.

V gene TRBV5-1 combines with J gene TRBJ2-1, with 8 bases aligning to TRBD2. Trimming removed 5 bases from V and 8 bases from J; junction bases left unmatched: 9. This CDR3 region has 14 residues. CDR1 SGHRS and CDR2 YFSETQ come from the germline V gene. The CDR3 coding sequence is TGCGCCAGCAGAACGGGAGGGCCGGGAGATGAGCAGTTCTTC. Protein product: CASRTGGPGDEQFF.

This clonotype has ten or more counts. This chain links TRBV20-1 with TRBJ2-1; no clear D. Trimming took 0 bases from V and 0 from J, leaving 9 bases between them. Germline CDR1 reads DFQATT; CDR2 reads SNEGSKA (reference sequence). The CDR3 totals 15 residues. The CDR3 nucleotides read TGCAGTGCTAGAGAAGTCCCGAGCTCCTACAATGAGCAGTTCTTC. As protein: CSAREVPSSYNEQFF.

There are a few counts of this clonotype. The gene calls are TRBV24-1 and TRBJ1-2; 9 nucleotides line up with TRBD1. Germline assignment: CDR1 KGHDR and CDR2 SFDVKD. J gave up 7 bases and V 4 bases, and 6 bases lay outside the gene matches. CDR3 length: 14 amino acids. The CDR3, as DNA: TGTGCCACCAGTGACTCCGGGACAGGGCTTGGCTACACCTTC. As protein: CATSDSGTGLGYTF.

This clonotype was seen repeatedly, ten times or more. This sequence joins TRBV27 and TRBJ1-2; maybe TRBD1 (6 bases). Germline CDR1 is MNHEY and CDR2 is SMNVEV (reference sequence). V dropped 3 bases and J dropped 6 bases, with 17 bases sitting between them. This CDR3 spans 15 amino acids. CDR3 loop: CASSLSRGGLNGYTF. The CDR3 region has the DNA TGTGCCAGCAGTTTGAGCCGCGGGGGGCTTAATGGCTACACCTTC.

This clonotype was counted a single time. The rearrangement uses TRBV5-1 and TRBJ2-2; D remains unclear. CDR1 and CDR2 from the germline V gene are SGHRS and YFSETQ. The CDR3 is 11 residues long. V gave up 2 bases and J gave up 7 bases, with 3 bases separating them. CDR3 bases: TGCGCCAGCAGCTTCGTCGGGGAGCTGTTTTTT. As protein: CASSFVGELFF.

The sample holds a few counts of this clonotype. This chain joins TRBV20-1 and TRBJ2-7; 10 positions match TRBD1. This CDR3 is built from 14 residues. After removal of 3 bases from V and 3 bases from J, the junction contained 5 bases not matched to a gene. CDR1 and CDR2 from the germline V gene are DFQATT and SNEGSKA (reference sequence). The CDR3: CSASAGQGLYEQYF. The CDR3, as DNA: TGCAGTGCTAGCGCGGGACAGGGGCTCTACGAGCAGTACTTC.